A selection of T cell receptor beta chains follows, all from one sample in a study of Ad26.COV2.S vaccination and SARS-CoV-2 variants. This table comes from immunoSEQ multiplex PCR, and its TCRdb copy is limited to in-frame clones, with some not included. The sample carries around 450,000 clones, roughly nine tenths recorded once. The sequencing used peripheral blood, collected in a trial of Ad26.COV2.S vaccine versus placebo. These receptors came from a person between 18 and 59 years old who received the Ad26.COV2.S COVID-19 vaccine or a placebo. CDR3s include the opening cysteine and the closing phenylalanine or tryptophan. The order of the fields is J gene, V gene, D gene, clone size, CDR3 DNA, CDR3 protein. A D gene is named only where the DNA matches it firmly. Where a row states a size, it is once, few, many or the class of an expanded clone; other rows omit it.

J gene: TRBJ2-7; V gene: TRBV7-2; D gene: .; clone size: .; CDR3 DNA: TGTGCCAGCAGACTCGGACCCGGTCCTTACGAGCAGTACTTC; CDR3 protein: CASRLGPGPYEQYF
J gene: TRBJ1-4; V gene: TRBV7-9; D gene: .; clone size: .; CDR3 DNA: TGTGCCAGCAGCTCCCTGTGGGCGGAAAAACTGTTTTTT; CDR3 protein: CASSSLWAEKLFF
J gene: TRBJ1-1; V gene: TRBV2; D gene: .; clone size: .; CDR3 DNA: TGTGCCAGCAGTCCAAACAGGGAACACACTGAAGCTTTCTTT; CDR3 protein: CASSPNREHTEAFF
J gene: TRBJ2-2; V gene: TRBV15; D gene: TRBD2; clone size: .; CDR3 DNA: TGTGCCACCAGCAGAGAGAGGGGACTAGCGGCCACCGGGGAGCTGTTTTTT; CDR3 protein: CATSRERGLAATGELFF
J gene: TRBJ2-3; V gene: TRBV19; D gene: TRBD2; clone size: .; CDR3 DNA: TGTGCCAGTAGTATTTCGGGGAGCGGGGGGAGCACAGATACGCAGTATTTT; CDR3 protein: CASSISGSGGSTDTQYF
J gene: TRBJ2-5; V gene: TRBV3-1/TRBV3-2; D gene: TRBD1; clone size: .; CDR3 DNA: TGTGCCAGCAGCCGGACGGGGACAGGGGAGACCCAGTACTTC; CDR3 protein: CASSRTGTGETQYF
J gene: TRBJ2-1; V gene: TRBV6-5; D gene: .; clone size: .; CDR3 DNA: TGTGCCAGCAGTTACTCTAGGGATGAGCAGTTCTTC; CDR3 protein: CASSYSRDEQFF
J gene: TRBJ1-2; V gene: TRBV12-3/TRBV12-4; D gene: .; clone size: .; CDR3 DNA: TGTGCCAGCAGCCGAAGTGGGGGCTACACCTTC; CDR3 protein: CASSRSGGYTF
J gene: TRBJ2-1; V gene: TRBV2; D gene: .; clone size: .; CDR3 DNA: TGTGCCAGCACCGGGGGTAATGAGCAGTTCTTC; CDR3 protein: CASTGGNEQFF
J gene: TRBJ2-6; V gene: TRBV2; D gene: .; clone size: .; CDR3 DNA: TGTGCCAGCAGTGTAGAGCAGGTCCTCTCTGGGGCCAACGTCCTGACTTTC; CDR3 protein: CASSVEQVLSGANVLTF
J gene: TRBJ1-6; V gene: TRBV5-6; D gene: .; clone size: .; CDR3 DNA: TGTGCCAGCAGCTTGGGACTGGGGAATTCACCCCTCCACTTT; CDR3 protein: CASSLGLGNSPLHF
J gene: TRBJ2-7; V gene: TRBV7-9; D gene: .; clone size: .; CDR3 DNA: TGTGCCAGCAGCTTTGGCGGGACACCCAGCTCCTACGAGCAGTACTTC; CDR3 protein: CASSFGGTPSSYEQYF
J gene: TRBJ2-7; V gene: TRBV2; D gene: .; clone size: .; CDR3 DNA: TGTGCCAGCAGTGTAGCTCAGGCCCACTCCTACGAGCAGTACTTC; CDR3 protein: CASSVAQAHSYEQYF
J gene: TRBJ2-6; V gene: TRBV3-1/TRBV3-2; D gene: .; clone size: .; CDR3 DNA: TGTGCCAGCAGCCAGAGTCTGCGGGCCAACGTCCTGACTTTC; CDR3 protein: CASSQSLRANVLTF
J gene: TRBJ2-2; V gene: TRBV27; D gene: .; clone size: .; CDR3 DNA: TGTGCCAGCACCCCCCGGGTCTTTCGACCCACCGGGGAGCTGTTTTTT; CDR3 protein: CASTPRVFRPTGELFF
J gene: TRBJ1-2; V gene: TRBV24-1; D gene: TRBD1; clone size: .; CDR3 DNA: TGTGCCACCAGTGATTTGGACAGGGACTATGGCTACACCTTC; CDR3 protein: CATSDLDRDYGYTF
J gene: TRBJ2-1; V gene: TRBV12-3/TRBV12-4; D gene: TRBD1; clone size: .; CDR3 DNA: TGTGCCAGCAGTTGGACAGGGGTCGAGCAGTTCTTC; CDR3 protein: CASSWTGVEQFF
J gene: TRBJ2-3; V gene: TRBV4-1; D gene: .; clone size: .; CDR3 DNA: TGCGCCAGCAGCCCGACCGGGCAAATGGCGCAGTATTTT; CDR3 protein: CASSPTGQMAQYF
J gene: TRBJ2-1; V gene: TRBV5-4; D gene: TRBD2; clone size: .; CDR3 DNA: TGTGCCAGCAGCCCCGGGGGACTAGTCCCCTACAATGAGCAGTTCTTC; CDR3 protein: CASSPGGLVPYNEQFF
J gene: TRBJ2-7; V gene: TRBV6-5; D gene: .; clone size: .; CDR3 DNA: TGTGCCAGCAGCCCCGGGGTCTCCTACGAGCAGTACTTC; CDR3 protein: CASSPGVSYEQYF
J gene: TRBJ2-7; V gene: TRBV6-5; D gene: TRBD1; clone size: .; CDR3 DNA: TGTGCCAGCCCCTCCCCGACACGACAGGGCTACGAGCAGTACTTC; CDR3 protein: CASPSPTRQGYEQYF
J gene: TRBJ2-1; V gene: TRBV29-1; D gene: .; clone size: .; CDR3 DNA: TGCAGCGGTACTAGCTTCGATGAGCAGTTCTTC; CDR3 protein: CSGTSFDEQFF
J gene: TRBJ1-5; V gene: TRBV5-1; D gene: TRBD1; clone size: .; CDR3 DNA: TGCGCCAGCAGCAAGACAGGGGGGAACAATCAGCCCCAGCATTTT; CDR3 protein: CASSKTGGNNQPQHF
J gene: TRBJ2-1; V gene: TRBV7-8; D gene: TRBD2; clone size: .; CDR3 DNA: TGTGCCAGCAGCTTAGCAGGGAGGGTATCCTACAATGAGCAGTTCTTC; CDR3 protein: CASSLAGRVSYNEQFF
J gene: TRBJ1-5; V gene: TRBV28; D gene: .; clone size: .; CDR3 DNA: TGTGCCAGCAGTTTTCGGCCGCAGCCCCAGCATTTT; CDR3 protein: CASSFRPQPQHF
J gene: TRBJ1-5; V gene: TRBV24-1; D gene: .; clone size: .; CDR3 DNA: TGTGCCACCAGTGACTCATCCGGGACCCCCGGCGGCAATCAGCCCCAGCATTTT; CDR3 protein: CATSDSSGTPGGNQPQHF
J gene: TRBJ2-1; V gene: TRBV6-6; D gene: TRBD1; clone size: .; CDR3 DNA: TGTGCCAGCAGTTACCTCCGGACAGGGAAGAATGAGCAGTTCTTC; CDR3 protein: CASSYLRTGKNEQFF
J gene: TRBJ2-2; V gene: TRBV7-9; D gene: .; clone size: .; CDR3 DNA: TGTGCCAGCAGCTTACCGGGGACAACCGGGGAGCTGTTTTTT; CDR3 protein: CASSLPGTTGELFF
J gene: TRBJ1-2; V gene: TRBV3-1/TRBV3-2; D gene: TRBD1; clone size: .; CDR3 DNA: TGTGCCAGCATCCCCGGTGGGGGGACAGATGACTATGGCTACACCTTC; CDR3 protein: CASIPGGGTDDYGYTF
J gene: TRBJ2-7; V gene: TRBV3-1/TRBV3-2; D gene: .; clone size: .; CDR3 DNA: TGTGCCAGCAGCCAAGTGGGCTACGAGCAGTACTTC; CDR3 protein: CASSQVGYEQYF
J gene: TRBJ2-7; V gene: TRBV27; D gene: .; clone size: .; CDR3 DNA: TGTGCCAGCAGTTTCGGGGTCCCGGACCGATACGAGCAGTACTTC; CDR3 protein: CASSFGVPDRYEQYF
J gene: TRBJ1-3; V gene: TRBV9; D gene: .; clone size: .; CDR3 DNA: TGTGCCAGCAGCGTAGGTTCCGGAAACACCATATATTTT; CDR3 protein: CASSVGSGNTIYF
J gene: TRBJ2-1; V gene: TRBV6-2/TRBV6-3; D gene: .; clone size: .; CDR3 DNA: TGTGCCAGCAGTTATTCGGGGGCCGGCTACAATGAGCAGTTCTTC; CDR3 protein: CASSYSGAGYNEQFF
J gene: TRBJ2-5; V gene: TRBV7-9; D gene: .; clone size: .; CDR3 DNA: TGTGCCAGCAGCTACCGAGGGGTGGCCCAAGAGACCCAGTACTTC; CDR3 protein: CASSYRGVAQETQYF
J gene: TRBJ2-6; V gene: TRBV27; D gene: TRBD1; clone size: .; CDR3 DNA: TGTGCCAGCAGTTTGTATAAGACAGGGACTGGGGCCAACGTCCTGACTTTC; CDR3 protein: CASSLYKTGTGANVLTF
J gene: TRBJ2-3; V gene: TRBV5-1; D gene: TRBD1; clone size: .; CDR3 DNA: TGCGCCAGCAGCTTGGGGACAGGGATCACAGATACGCAGTATTTT; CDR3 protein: CASSLGTGITDTQYF
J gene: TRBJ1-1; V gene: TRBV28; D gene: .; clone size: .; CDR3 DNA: TGTGCCAGCAGTTCCGCCGCTGGTAAAATGAACACTGAAGCTTTCTTT; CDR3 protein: CASSSAAGKMNTEAFF
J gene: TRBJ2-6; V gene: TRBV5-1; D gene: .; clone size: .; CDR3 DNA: TGCGCCAGCAGCTTGGCCTTTAGTGGACCGAGGGCGGGGGCCAACGTCCTGACTTTC; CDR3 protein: CASSLAFSGPRAGANVLTF
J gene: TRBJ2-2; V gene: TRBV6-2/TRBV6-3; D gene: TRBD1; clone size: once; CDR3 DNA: TGTGCCAGCAGTGGCAGGGGGCAGTACACCGGGGAGCTGTTTTTT; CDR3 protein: CASSGRGQYTGELFF
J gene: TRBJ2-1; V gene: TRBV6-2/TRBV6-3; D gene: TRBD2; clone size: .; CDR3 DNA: TGTGCCAGCAGTTACAGGACTAGCGGGGGATACAATGAGCAGTTCTTC; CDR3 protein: CASSYRTSGGYNEQFF
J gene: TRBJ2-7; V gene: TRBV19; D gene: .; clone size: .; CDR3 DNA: TGTGCCAGTAGTAGCCAACTAGGGGTTGGCTACGAGCAGTACTTC; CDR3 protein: CASSSQLGVGYEQYF